This T cell receptor beta chain was documented in a study of blood T cell repertoires in COVID-19. Study-level background: Specimens from acute and convalescent COVID-19 originated in the United States, Italy and Spain. Sources were T cells, B-cell-depleted T cells, or PBMCs; the material itself was cDNA or gDNA.

Recruits, aged roughly 18 to 90 years, lived in some 25 US areas. Cohorts were based on clinical histories the participants reported. Repertoires were generated with immunoSEQ multiplex PCR, while TCRdb's copy carries only in-frame clones and drops some. The sample yields hundreds of thousands of clones, around 82% seen once. V shed 6 bases and J shed 0 bases, with 15 bases lying between them. This CDR3 spans 17 amino acids. In germline, CDR1 is MDHEN, CDR2 SYDVKM. This chain uses TRBV28 with TRBJ1-6, with D unresolved. Input material: PBMCs or T cells enriched from blood (not recorded which). The TCR originated in a woman aged 50 to 60 who had been exposed to COVID-19. This CDR3 is CASRPHPQSSYNSPLHF. The CDR3 region has the DNA TGTGCCAGCAGACCGCACCCCCAGTCCTCCTATAATTCACCCCTCCACTTT.